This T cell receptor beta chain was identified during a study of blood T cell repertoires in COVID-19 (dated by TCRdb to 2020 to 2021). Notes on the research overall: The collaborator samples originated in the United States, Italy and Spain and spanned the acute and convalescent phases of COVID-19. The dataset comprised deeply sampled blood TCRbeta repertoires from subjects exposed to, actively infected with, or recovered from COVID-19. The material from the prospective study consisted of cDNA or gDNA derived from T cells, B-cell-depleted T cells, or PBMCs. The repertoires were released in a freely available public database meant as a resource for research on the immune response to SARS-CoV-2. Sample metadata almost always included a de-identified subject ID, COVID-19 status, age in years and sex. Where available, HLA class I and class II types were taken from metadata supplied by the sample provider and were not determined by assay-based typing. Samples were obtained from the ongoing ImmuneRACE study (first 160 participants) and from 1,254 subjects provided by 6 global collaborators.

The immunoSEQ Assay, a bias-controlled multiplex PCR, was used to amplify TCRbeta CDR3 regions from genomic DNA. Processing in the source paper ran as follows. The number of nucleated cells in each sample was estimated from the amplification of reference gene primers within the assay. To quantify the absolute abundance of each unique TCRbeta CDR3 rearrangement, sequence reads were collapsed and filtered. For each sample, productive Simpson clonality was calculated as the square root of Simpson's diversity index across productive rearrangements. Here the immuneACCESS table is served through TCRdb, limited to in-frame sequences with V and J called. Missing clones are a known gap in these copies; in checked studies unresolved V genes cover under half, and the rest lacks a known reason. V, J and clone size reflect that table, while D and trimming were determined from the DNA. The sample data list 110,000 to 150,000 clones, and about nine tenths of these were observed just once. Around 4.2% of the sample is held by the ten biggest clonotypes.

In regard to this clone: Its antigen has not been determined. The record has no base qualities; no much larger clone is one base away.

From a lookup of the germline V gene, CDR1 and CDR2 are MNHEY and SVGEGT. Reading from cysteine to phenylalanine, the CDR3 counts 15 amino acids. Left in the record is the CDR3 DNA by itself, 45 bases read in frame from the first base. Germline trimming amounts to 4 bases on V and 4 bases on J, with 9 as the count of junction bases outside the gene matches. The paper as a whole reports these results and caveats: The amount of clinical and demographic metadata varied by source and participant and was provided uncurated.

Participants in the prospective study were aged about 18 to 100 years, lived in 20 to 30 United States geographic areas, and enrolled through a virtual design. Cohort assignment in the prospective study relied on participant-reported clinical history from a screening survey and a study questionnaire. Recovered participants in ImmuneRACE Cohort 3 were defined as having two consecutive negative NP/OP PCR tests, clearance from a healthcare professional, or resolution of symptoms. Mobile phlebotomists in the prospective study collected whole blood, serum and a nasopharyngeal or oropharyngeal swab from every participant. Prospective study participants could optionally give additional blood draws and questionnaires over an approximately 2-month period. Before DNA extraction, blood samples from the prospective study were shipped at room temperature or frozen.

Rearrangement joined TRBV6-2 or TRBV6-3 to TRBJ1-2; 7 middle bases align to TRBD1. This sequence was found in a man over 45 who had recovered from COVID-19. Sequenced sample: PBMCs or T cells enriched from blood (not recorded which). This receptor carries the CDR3 CASSSRRQGPYGYTF. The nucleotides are TGTGCCAGCAGTTCTCGCCGACAGGGTCCCTATGGCTACACCTTC.